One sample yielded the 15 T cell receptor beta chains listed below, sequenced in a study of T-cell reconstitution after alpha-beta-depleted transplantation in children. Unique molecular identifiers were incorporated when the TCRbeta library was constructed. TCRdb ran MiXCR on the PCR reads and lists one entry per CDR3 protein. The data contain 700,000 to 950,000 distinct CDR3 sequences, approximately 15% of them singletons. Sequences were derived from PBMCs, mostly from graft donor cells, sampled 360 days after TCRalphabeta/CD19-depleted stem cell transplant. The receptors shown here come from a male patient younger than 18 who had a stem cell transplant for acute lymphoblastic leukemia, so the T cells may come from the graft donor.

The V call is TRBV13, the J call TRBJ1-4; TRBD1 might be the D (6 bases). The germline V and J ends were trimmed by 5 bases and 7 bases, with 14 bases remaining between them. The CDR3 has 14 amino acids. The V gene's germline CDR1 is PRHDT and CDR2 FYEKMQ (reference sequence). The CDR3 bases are TGTGCCAGCAGCCCCGGACAGCGGGGTGAAAAACTGTTTTTT. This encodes CASSPGQRGEKLFF.

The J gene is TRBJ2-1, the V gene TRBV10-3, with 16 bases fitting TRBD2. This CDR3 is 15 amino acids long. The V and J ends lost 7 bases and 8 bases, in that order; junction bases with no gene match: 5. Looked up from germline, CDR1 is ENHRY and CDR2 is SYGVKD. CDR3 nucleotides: TGTGCCATCAAATCCGGGACTAGCGGGAGGGATGAGCAGTTCTTC. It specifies CAIKSGTSGRDEQFF.

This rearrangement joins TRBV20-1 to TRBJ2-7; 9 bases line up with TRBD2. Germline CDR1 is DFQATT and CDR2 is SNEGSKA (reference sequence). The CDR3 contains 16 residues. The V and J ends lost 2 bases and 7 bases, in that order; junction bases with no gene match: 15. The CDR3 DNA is TGCAGTGCTAGACTACTAGCGGGTACTTTCCTATCTGAGCAGTACTTC. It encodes CSARLLAGTFLSEQYF.

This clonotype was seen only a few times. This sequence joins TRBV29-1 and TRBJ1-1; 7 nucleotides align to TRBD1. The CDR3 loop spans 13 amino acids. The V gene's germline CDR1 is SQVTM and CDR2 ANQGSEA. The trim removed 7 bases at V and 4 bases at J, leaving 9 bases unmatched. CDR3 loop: CSAPRTGSTEAFF. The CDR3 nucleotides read TGCAGCGCACCGCGGACAGGAAGCACTGAAGCTTTCTTT.

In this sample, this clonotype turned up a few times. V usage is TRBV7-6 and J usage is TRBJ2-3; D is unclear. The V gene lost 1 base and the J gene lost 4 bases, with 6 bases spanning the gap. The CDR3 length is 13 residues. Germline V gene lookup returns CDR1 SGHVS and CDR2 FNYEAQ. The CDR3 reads CASSLVPADTQYF. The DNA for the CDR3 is TGTGCCAGCAGCTTAGTTCCGGCAGATACGCAGTATTTT.

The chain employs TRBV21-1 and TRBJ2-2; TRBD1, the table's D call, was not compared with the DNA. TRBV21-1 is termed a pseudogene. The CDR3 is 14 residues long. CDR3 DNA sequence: TGTGCCAGCAGCGAACCCCCCGACACCGGGGAGCTGTTTTTT. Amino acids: CASSEPPDTGELFF.

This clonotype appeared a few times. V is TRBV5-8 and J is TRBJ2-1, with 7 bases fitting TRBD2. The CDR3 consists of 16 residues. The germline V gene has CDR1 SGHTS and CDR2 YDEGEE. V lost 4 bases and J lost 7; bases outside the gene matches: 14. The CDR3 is CASSAEWGRAWNEQFF. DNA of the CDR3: TGTGCCAGCAGCGCGGAATGGGGGAGGGCCTGGAATGAGCAGTTCTTC.

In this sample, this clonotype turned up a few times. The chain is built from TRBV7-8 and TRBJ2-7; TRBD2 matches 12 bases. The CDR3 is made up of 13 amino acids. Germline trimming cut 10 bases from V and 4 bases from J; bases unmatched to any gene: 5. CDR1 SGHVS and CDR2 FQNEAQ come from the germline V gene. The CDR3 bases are TGTGCCATACGACTAGCGGGAGAATACGAGCAGTACTTC. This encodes CAIRLAGEYEQYF.

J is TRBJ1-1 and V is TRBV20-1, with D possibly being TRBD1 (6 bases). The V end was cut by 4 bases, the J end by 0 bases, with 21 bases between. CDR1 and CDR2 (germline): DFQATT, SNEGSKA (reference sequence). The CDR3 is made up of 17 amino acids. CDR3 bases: TGCAGTGCTACAAGGGGGGGCCACGCCAAAATGAACACTGAAGCTTTCTTT. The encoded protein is CSATRGGHAKMNTEAFF.

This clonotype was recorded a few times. CDR3 in DNA: TGCGCCAGCAGCTGGACTAGCGGGGATGGAACGCAGTATTTT. As protein: CASSWTSGDGTQYF. The genes are TRBV5-1 and TRBJ2-3; 12 positions match TRBD2. Trimming at V came to 3 bases and at J to 9 bases, leaving 5 bases not matched to a gene. CDR1 and CDR2 from the germline V gene are SGHRS and YFSETQ. There are 14 residues in the CDR3.

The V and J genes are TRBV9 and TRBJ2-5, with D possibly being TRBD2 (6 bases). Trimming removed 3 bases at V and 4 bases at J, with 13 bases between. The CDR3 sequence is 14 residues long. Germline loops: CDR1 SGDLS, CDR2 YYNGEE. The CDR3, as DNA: TGTGCCAGCAGCGCACCGACTAGTCTAGAGACCCAGTACTTC. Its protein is CASSAPTSLETQYF.

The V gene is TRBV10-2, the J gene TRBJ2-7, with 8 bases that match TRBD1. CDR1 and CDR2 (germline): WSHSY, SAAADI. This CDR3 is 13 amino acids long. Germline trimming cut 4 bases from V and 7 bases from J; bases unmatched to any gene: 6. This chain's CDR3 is CASSGQGAWEQYF. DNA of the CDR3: TGCGCCAGCAGTGGCCAGGGGGCATGGGAGCAGTACTTC.

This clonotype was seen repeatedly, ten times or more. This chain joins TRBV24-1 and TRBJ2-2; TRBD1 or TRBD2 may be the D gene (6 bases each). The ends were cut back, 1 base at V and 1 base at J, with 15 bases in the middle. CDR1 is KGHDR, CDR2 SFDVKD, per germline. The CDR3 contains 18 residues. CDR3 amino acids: CATSDLRGDQENTGELFF. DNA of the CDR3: TGTGCCACCAGTGATTTAAGGGGGGATCAGGAGAACACCGGGGAGCTGTTTTTT.

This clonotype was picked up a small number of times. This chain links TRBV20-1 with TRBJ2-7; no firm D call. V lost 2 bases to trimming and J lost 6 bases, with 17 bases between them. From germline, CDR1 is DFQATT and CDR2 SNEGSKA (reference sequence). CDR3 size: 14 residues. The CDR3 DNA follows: TGCAGTGCTAGACCCAATTCAGAGCCCACCGAGCAGTACTTC. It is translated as CSARPNSEPTEQYF.

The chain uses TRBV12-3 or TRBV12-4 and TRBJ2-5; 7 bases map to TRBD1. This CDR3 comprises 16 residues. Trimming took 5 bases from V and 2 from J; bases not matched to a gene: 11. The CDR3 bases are TGTGCCAGCAGTCTCAAAAGGGGGCCACCTCAAGAGACCCAGTACTTC. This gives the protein CASSLKRGPPQETQYF.